Only a few counts were recorded for the clone carrying this T cell receptor beta chain. There are 15 residues in the CDR3. Germline CDR1 GTSNPN, CDR2 SVGIG (reference sequence). The V end lost 2 bases, the J end lost 2 bases, and 16 bases lay between the germline ends. The assay was immunoSEQ multiplex PCR, and TCRdb's table has in-frame clones only and misses some. The data show around 55,000 clones, about nine tenths seen once. The data derive from a study of blood T cell repertoires in COVID-19. The overall study: The United States, Italy and Spain supplied acute and convalescent COVID-19 samples. Sources were T cells, B-cell-depleted T cells, or PBMCs; the material itself was cDNA or gDNA.

The TCR comes from a man aged 40-49 years with COVID-19, enrolled during active disease. V gene TRBV30 combines with J gene TRBJ2-7, with a tentative D call TRBD2 (6 bases). Material for sequencing was peripheral blood. For the CDR3, the DNA is TGTGCCTGGAGTCGAACCGGAGGGCCCCCCTACGAGCAGTACTTC. Its protein product is CAWSRTGGPPYEQYF.